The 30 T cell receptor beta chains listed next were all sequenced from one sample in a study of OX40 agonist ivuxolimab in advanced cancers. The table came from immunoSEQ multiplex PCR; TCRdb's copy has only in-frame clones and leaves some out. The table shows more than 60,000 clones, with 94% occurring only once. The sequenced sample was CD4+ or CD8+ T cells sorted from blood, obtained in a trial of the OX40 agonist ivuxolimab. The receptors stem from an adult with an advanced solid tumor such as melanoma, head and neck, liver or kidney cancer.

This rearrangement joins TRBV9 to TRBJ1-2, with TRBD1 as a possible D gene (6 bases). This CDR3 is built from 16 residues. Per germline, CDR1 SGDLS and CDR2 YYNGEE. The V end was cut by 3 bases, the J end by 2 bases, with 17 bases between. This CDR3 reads CASSAQSSDRNYGYTF. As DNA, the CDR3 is TGTGCCAGCAGCGCACAAAGCTCGGACAGAAACTATGGCTACACCTTC.

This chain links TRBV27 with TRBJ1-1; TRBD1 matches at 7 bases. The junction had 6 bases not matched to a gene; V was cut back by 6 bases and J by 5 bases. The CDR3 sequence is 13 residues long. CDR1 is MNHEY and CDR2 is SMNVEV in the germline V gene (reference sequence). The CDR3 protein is CASRWTGQTEAFF. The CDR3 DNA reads TGTGCCAGCAGATGGACAGGCCAAACTGAAGCTTTCTTT.

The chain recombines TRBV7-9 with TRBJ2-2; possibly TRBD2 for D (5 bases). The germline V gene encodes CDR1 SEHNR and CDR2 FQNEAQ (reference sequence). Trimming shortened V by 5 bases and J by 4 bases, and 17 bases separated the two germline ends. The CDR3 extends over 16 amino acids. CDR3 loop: CASSSTGFIGTGELFF. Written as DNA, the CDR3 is TGTGCCAGCAGCAGTACGGGGTTTATTGGCACCGGGGAGCTGTTTTTT.

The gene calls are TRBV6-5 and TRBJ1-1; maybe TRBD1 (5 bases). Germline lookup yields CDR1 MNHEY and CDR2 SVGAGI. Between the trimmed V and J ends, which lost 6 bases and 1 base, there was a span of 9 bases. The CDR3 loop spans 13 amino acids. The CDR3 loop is CASSHGQNTEAFF. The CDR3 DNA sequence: TGTGCCAGCAGCCACGGACAGAACACTGAAGCTTTCTTT.

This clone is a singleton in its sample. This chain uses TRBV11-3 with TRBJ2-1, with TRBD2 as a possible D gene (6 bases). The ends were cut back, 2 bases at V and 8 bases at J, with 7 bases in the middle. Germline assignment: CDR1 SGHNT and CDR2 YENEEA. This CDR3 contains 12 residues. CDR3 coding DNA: TGTGCCAGCAGCTTATGGGAGGATGAGCAGTTCTTC. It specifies CASSLWEDEQFF.

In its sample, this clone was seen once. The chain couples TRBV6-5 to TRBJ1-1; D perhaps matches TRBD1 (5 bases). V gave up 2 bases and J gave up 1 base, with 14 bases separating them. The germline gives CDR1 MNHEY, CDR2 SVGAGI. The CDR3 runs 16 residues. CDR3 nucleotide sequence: TGTGCCAGCAGTTACGGGATCTACGGGGGGAACACTGAAGCTTTCTTT. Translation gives CASSYGIYGGNTEAFF.

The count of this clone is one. The DNA of the CDR3 is TGCGCCAGCAGCCAAGGTACGGACAGTTCCTACGAGCAGTACTTC. Residues: CASSQGTDSSYEQYF. The chain employs TRBV4-1 and TRBJ2-7; D perhaps matches TRBD1 (6 bases). In germline, CDR1 is MGHRA, CDR2 YSYEKL. The germline V and J ends were trimmed by 1 base and 1 base, with 11 bases remaining between them. CDR3 length: 15 residues.

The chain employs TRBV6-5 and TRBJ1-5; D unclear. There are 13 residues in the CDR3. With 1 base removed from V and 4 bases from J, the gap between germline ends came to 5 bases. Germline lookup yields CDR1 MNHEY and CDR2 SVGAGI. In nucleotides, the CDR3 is TGTGCCAGCAGTTACTACCGAAATCAGCCCCAGCATTTT. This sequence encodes CASSYYRNQPQHF.

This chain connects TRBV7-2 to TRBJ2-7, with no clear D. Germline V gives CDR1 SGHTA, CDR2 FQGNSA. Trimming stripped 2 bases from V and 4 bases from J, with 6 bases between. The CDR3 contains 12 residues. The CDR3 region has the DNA TGTGCCAGCAGCTTACCATCGTACGAGCAGTACTTC. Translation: CASSLPSYEQYF. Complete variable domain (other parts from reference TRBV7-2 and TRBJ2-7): GAGVSQSPSNKVTEKGKDVELRCDPISGHTALYWYRQSLGQGLEFLIYFQGNSAPDKSGLPSDRFSAERTGGSVSTLTIQRTQQEDSAVYLCASSLPSYEQYFGPGTRLTVT.

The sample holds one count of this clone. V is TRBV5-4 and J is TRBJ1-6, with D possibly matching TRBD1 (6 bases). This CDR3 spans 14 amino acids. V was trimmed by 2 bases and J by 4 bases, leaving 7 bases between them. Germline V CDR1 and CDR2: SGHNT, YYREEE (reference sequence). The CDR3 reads CASSLGGYNSPLHF. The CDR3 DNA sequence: TGTGCCAGCAGCTTAGGGGGGTATAATTCACCCCTCCACTTT.

The CDR3 region is CASSLAGGALEQYF. For the CDR3, the DNA is TGTGCCAGCAGCTTAGCGGGGGGCGCGCTCGAGCAGTACTTC. The chain employs TRBV7-9 and TRBJ2-7; the D gene could be TRBD1 or TRBD2 (6 bases each). The CDR3 loop spans 14 amino acids. Germline assignment: CDR1 SEHNR and CDR2 FQNEAQ (reference sequence). V dropped 0 bases and J dropped 6 bases, with 12 bases sitting between them.

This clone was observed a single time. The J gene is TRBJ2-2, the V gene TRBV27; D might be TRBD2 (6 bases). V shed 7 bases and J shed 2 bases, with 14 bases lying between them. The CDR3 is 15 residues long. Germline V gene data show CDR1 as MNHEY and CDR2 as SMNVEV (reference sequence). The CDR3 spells CASIPLRDNTGELFF. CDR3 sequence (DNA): TGTGCCAGCATTCCCCTGCGGGACAACACCGGGGAGCTGTTTTTT.

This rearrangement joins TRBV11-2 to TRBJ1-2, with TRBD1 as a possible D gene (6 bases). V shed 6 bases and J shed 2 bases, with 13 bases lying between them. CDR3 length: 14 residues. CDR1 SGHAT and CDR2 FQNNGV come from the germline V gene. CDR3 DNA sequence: TGTGCCAGCAGACGCGGGACACGGAACTATGGCTACACCTTC. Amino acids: CASRRGTRNYGYTF.

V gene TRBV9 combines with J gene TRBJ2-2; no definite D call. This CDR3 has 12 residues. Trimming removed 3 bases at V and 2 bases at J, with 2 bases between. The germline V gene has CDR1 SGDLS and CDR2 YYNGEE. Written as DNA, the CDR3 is TGTGCCAGCAGCGCTAACACCGGGGAGCTGTTTTTT. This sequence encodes CASSANTGELFF.

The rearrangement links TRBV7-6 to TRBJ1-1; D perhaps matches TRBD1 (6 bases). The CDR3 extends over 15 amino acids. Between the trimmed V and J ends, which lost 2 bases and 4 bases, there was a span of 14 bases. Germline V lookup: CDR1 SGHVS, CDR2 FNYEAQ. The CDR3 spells CASSLFEGGGTEAFF. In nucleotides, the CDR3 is TGTGCCAGCAGCTTATTTGAAGGGGGAGGCACTGAAGCTTTCTTT.

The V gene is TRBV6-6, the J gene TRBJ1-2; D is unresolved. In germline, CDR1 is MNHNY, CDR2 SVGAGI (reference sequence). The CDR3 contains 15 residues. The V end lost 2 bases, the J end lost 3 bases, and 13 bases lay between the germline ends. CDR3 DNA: TGTGCCAGCAGTTACCCGGCGGCAGAGGACTATGGCTACACCTTC. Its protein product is CASSYPAAEDYGYTF.

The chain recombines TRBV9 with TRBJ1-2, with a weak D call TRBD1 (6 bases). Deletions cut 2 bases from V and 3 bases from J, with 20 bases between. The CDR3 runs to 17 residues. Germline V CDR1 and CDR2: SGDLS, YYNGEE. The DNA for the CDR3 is TGTGCCAGCAGCGTGCCCCGGGATGAGGGGGTTGACTATGGCTACACCTTC. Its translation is CASSVPRDEGVDYGYTF.

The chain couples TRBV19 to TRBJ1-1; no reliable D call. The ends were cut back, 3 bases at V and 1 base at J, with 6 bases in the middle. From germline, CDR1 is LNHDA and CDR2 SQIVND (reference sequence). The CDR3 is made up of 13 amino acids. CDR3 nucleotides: TGTGCCAGTAGTATCGGCGAGAACACTGAAGCTTTCTTT. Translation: CASSIGENTEAFF.

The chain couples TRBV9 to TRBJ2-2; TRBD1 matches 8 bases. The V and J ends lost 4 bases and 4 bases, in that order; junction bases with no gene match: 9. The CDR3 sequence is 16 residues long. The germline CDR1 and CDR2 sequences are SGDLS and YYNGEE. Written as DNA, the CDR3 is TGTGCCAGCAGCCCCGCGGGACAGGAGTCCACCGGGGAGCTGTTTTTT. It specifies CASSPAGQESTGELFF. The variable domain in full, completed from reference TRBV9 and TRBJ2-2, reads DSGVTQTPKHLITATGQRVTLRCSPRSGDLSVYWYQQSLDQGLQFLIQYYNGEERAKGNILERFSAQQFPDLHSELNLSSLELGDSALYFCASSPAGQESTGELFFGEGSRLTVL.

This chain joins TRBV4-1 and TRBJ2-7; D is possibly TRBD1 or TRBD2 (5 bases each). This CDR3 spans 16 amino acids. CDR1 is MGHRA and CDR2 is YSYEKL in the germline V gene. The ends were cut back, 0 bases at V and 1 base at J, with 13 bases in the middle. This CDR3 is CASSQEGRRPSYEQYF. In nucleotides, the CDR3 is TGCGCCAGCAGCCAAGAGGGACGTCGGCCTTCCTACGAGCAGTACTTC.

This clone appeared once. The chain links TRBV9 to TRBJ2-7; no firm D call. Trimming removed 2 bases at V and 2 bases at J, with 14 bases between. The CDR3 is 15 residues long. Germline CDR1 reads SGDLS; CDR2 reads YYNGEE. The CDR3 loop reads CASSVRDGPPYEQYF. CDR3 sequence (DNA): TGTGCCAGCAGCGTCAGAGACGGTCCGCCCTACGAGCAGTACTTC.

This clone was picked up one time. The CDR3 loop is CASSIGGGNEQYF. The CDR3 nucleotides are TGTGCCAGTAGTATAGGAGGGGGGAACGAGCAGTACTTC. J is TRBJ2-7 and V is TRBV19; D might be TRBD1 or TRBD2, each matching 6 bases. V lost 1 base, J lost 5 bases, and 9 bases lay in between. Looked up from germline, CDR1 is LNHDA and CDR2 is SQIVND (reference sequence). The CDR3 contains 13 residues. Full variable domain (missing parts from reference TRBV19 and TRBJ2-7): DGGITQSPKYLFRKEGQNVTLSCEQNLNHDAMYWYRQDPGQGLRLIYYSQIVNDFQKGDIAEGYSVSREKKESFPLTVTSAQKNPTAFYLCASSIGGGNEQYFGPGTRLTVT.

The chain's CDR3 is CASSFQPGSQPQHF. Written as DNA, the CDR3 is TGTGCCAGCAGTTTTCAGCCAGGGTCCCAGCCCCAGCATTTT. The V gene is TRBV6-5, the J gene TRBJ1-5; TRBD1 might be the D (5 bases). This CDR3 has 14 amino acids. Germline CDR1 reads MNHEY; CDR2 reads SVGAGI. Trimming shortened V by 4 bases and J by 7 bases, and 14 bases separated the two germline ends.

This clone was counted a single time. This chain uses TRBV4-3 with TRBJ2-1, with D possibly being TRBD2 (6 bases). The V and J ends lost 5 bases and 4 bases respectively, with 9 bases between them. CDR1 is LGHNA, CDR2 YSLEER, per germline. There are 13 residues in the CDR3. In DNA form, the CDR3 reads TGCGCCAGCAGCGGGGGGAGGTACAATGAGCAGTTCTTC. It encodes CASSGGRYNEQFF.

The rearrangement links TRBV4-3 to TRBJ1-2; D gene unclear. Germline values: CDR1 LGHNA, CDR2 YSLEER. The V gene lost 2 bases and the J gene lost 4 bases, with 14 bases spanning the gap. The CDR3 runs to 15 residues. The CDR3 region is CASSQTPFRAYGYTF. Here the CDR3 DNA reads TGCGCCAGCAGCCAAACCCCTTTCCGGGCCTATGGCTACACCTTC.

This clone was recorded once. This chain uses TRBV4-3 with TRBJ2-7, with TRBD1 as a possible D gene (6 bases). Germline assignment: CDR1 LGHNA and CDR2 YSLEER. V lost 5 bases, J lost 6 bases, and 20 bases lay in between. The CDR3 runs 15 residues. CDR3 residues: CASSLENPQGSEQYF. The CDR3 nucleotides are TGCGCCAGCAGCTTGGAGAACCCACAGGGCAGCGAGCAGTACTTC.

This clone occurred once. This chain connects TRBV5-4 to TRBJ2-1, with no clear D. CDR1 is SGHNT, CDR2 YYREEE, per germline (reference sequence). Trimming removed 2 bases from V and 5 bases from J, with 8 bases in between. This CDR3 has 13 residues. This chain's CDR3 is CASSFQTHNEQFF. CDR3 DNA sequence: TGTGCCAGCAGCTTCCAAACCCACAATGAGCAGTTCTTC.

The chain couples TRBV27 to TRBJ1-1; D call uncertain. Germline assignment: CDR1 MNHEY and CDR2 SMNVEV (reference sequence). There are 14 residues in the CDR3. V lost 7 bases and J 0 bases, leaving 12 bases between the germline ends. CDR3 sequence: CASIPDGLNTEAFF. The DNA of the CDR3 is TGTGCCAGCATCCCGGACGGACTGAACACTGAAGCTTTCTTT.

The DNA of the CDR3 is TGTGCCAGTAGTATGGTCGAGACTTTAAGCTCCTACGAGCAGTACTTC. Protein product: CASSMVETLSSYEQYF. V gene TRBV19 combines with J gene TRBJ2-7; D is uncertain. The CDR3 spans 16 residues. V lost 3 bases and J 0 bases, leaving 15 bases between the germline ends. Germline V gives CDR1 LNHDA, CDR2 SQIVND (reference sequence).

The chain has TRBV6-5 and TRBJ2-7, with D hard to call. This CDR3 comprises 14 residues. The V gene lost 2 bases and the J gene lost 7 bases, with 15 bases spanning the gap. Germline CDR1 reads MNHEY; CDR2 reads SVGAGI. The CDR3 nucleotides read TGTGCCAGCAGTTACCTAACGGGCCTGGGGGAGCAGTACTTC. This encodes CASSYLTGLGEQYF.